This TCR beta chain was captured by sequencing in a study of type 1 and type 2 diabetes patients. Study summary: The cohort mixed type 1 diabetes, type 2 diabetes and nondiabetic donors. CD4+ or CD8+ T cells were positively selected from PBMCs with microbeads. Study findings and constraints: Some expanded clones seen only in T1D might occur in additional T2D or control samples.

Genomic DNA was the PCR template. Amplification of the beta chain CDR3 used 30 forward and 13 reverse multiplex primers. From the multiplex PCR reads, TCRdb called clonotypes with MiXCR, one entry per CDR3 protein. The sample includes 250,000 or so distinct CDR3 sequences, 45% to 60% of them seen just once. As to this clonotype: The antigen is unknown.

J was trimmed by 11 bases and V by 5 bases; bases with no gene match: 3. There are 11 residues in the CDR3. What was sequenced was peripheral blood mononuclear cells (PBMCs). This chain links TRBV12-3 or TRBV12-4 with TRBJ2-7; 10 bases match TRBD1. The receptor's source is a man aged 18 to 29 with type 2 diabetes. The CDR3, as DNA: TGTGCCAGCAGTCTCGGACAGGGGGAGTACTTC. Its translation is CASSLGQGEYF.